This T cell receptor beta chain was captured by sequencing in a study of post-analysis software for immune sequencing data (dated by TCRdb to 2014 to 2015). Broadly, across the study: The recorded disease courses included relapsing-remitting, secondary progressive and progressive-relapsing multiple sclerosis, and some patients had no subtype annotation. Patient repertoires were compared against 10 to 12 previously published healthy control repertoires from donors aged roughly 6 to 25 years. A subset of samples was prepared in parallel using single-end sample barcoding, then pooled and co-amplified after Illumina adapter ligation. Study-wide findings and limitations: Significantly lower normalized Chao1 diversity was found in multiple sclerosis patients than in controls, suggesting substantial peripheral T-cell clonal expansion. When samples were clustered directly using the F measure, samples prepared in the same batch co-clustered strongly, which prompted a batch-effect correction. The multiple sclerosis patient group was slightly younger than the control group.

To demonstrate the VDJtools post-analysis software, TCR beta repertoires were profiled from the peripheral blood of 10 to 15 young patients with multiple sclerosis. The multiple sclerosis patients were children and adolescents ranging in age from about 6 to 17 years. As to this clonotype: Its recognized antigen is unknown. Base-call qualities are not available, and no considerably larger clone is one nucleotide away.

Library construction relied on PCR. The instrument was an Illumina HiSeq 2500. To reduce PCR and sequencing biases, unique molecular identifiers were incorporated into the TCR beta cDNA libraries. Every 1 to 10 million input T cells yielded 500,000 or so cDNA molecules, meaning each molecule approximated one T cell. The same protocol used for the earlier healthy control dataset was applied to prepare and sequence the patient libraries. Samples belonging to the same batch were prepared together, multiplexed and sequenced on a shared HiSeq lane. Regarding the original processing steps: MIGEC handled the raw barcoded reads, throwing out single-read molecular identifier groups before consensus assembly and CDR3 extraction. Clonotype tables were post-analysed with VDJtools, normalizing diversity by down-sampling all datasets to the smallest sample size. In repertoire overlap clustering, CDR3 amino acid sequences, but not nucleotide sequences, were matched to correct batch-related cross-sample contamination. Clones were called with MiXCR by TCRdb after fastp trimmed the public reads at Q25, and only in-frame beta chains were retained. CDR3 protein duplicates are merged, each entry listing the most common genes and DNA. The V and J calls follow TCRdb's processing rather than the paper's. Recorded for this sample are roughly 570,000 distinct CDR3 sequences; roughly 34% of them occurred a single time. The ten top clones hold roughly 6% of the sample.

This clonotype was obtained from a girl aged 2 to 17 with multiple sclerosis. Sequenced: blood.

The CDR3 region has the sequence CASRLPGLGTDTQYF. The nucleotide sequence reads as follows: TGTGCCAGCAGGTTGCCGGGACTAGGGACAGATACGCAGTATTTT. The V and J segments used are TRBV6-6 and TRBJ2-3; 8 junctional bases match TRBD2. The CDR3, cysteine through phenylalanine, is 15 amino acids long. CDR3 DNA only is kept here, 45 bases in frame from base 1. As encoded in the germline V gene (reference sequence), CDR1 is MNHNY while CDR2 is SVGAGI. Trimming takes 6 bases off V and 3 bases off J; junction bases not matched to a gene: 8.